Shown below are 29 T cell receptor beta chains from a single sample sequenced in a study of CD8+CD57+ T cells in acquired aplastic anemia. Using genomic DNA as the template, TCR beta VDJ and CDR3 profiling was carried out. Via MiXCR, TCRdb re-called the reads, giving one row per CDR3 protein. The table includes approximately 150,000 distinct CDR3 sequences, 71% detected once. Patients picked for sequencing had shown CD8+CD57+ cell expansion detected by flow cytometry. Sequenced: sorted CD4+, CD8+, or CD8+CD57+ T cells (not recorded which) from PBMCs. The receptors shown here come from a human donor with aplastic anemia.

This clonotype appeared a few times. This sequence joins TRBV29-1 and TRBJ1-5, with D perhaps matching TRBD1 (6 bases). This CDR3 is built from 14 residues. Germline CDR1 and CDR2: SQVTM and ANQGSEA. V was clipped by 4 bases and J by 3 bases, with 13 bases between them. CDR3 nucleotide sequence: TGCAGCGTTGGGGGGGGGGCCAACAATCAGCCCCAGCATTTT. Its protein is CSVGGGANNQPQHF.

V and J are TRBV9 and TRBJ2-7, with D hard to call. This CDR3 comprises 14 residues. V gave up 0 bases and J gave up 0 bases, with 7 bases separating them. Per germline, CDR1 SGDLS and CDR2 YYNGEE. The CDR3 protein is CASSVEHISYEQYF. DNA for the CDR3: TGTGCCAGCAGCGTAGAACACATCTCCTACGAGCAGTACTTC.

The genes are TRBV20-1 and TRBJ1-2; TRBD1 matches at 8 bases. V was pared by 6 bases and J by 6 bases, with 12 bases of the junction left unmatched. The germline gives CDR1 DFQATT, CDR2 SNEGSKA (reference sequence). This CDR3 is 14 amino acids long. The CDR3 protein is CSAPGQGKGNGYTF. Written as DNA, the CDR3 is TGCAGTGCCCCTGGACAGGGTAAAGGGAATGGCTACACCTTC.

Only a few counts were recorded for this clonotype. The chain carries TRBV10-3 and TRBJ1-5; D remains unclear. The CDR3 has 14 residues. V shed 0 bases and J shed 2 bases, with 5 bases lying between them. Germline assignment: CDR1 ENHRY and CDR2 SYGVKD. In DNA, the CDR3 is TGTGCCATCAGTGAGTCGGGCGGCAATCAGCCCCAGCATTTT. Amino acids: CAISESGGNQPQHF.

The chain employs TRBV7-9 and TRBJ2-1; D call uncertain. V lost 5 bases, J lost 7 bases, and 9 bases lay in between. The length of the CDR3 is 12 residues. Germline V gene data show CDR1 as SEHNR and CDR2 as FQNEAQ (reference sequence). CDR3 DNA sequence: TGTGCCAGCAGCCCCAAGTGGAATGAGCAGTTCTTC. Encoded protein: CASSPKWNEQFF.

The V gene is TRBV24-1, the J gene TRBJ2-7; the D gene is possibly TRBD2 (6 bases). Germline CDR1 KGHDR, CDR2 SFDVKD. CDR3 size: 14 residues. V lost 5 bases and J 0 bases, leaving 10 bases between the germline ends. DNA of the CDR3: TGTGCCACCAGTGGGGAGGTGAGCTCCTACGAGCAGTACTTC. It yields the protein CATSGEVSSYEQYF.

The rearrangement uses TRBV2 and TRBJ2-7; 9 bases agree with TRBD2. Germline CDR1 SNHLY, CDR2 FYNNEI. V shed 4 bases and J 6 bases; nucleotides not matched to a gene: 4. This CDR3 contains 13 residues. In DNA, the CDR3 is TGTGCCAGCAGTGCGGGACTAGCTAGCGAGCAGTACTTC. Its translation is CASSAGLASEQYF.

CDR3 bases: TGTGCCAGCAGCCAAGATTCTATCCTAGCGGGGTCGTACAATGAGCAGTTCTTC. Its protein product is CASSQDSILAGSYNEQFF. The chain employs TRBV4-2 and TRBJ2-1, with 9 bases lining up with TRBD2. Germline lookup yields CDR1 LGHNA and CDR2 YNFKEQ. The CDR3 is 18 residues long. The V and J ends lost 0 bases and 4 bases, in that order; junction bases with no gene match: 10.

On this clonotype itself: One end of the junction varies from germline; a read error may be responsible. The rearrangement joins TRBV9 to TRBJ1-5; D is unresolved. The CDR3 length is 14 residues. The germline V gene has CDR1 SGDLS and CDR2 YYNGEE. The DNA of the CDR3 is TGTGCCAGCAGCTTGGCCGGGCAGAATCAGCCTCAGCATTTT. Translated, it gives CASSLAGQNQPQHF. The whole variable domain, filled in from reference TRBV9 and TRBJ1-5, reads DSGVTQTPKHLITATGQRVTLRCSPRSGDLSVYWYQQSLDQGLQFLIQYYNGEERAKGNILERFSAQQFPDLHSELNLSSLELGDSALYFCASSLAGQNQPQHFGDGTRLSIL.

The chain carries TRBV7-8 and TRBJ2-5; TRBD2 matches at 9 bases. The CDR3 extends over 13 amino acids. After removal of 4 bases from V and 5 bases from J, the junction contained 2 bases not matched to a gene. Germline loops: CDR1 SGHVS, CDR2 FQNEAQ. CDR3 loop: CASSSAGGETQYF. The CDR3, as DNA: TGTGCCAGCAGCTCCGCGGGGGGGGAGACCCAGTACTTC.

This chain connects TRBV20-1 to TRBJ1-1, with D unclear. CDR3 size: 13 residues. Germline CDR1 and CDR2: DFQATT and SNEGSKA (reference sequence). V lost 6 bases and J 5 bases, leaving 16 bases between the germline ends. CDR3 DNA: TGCAGTGCGAATGGTGGGGTCGAGACTGAAGCTTTCTTT. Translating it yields CSANGGVETEAFF.

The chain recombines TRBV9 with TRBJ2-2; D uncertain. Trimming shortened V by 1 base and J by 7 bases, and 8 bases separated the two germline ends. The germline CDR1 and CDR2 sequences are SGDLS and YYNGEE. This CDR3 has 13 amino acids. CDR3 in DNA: TGTGCCAGCAGCGTATCCGGAAGCGGGGAGCTGTTTTTT. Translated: CASSVSGSGELFF.

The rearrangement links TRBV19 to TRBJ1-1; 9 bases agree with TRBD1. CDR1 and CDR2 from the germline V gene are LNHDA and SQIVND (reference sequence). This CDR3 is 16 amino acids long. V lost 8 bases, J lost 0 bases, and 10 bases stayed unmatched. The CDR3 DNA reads TGTGCCAGTCTACATACAGGGGGCCTCGTGAACACTGAAGCTTTCTTT. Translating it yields CASLHTGGLVNTEAFF.

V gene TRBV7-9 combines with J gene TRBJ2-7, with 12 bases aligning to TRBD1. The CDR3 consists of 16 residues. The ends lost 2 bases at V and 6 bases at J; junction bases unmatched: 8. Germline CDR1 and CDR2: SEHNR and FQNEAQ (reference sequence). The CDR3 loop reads CASSLRLGQGAGEQYF. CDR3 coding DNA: TGTGCCAGCAGCTTAAGGCTGGGACAGGGGGCCGGCGAGCAGTACTTC.

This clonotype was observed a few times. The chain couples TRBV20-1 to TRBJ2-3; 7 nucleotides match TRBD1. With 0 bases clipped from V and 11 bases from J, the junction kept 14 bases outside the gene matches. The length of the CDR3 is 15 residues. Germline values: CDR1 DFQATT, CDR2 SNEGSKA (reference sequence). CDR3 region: CSARDPQGEMNEQYF. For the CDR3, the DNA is TGCAGTGCTAGAGATCCGCAGGGGGAGATGAATGAGCAGTATTTT.

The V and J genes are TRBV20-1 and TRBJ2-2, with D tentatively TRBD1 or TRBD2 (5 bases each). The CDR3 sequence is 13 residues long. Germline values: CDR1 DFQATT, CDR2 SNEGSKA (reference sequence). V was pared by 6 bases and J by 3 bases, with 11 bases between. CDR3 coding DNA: TGCAGTGCCGTCCGGGACGACACCGGGGAGCTGTTTTTT. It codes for CSAVRDDTGELFF.

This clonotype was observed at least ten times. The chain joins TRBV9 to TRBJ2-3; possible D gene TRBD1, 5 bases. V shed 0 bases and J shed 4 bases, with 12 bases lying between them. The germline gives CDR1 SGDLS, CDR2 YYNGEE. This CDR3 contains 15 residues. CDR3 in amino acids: CASSVDGRVADTQYF. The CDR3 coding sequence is TGTGCCAGCAGCGTAGATGGCAGGGTAGCAGATACGCAGTATTTT.

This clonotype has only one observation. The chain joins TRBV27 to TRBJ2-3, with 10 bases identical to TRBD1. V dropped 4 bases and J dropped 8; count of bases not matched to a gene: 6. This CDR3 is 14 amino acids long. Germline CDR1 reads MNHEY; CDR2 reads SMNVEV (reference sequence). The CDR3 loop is CASSSTGGAGTQYF. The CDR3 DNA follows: TGTGCCAGCAGTTCGACAGGGGGCGCGGGTACGCAGTATTTT.

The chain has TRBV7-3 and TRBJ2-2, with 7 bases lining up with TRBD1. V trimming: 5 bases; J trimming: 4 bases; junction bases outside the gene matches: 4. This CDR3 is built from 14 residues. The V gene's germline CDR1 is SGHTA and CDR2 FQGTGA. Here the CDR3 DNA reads TGTGCCAGCAGCCTGGGACAGCGCACCGGGGAGCTGTTTTTT. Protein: CASSLGQRTGELFF.

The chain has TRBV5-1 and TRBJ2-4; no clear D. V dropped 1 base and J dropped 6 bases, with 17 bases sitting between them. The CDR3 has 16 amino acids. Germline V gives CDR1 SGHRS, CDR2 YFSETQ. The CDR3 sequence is CASSLPGWGLGNIQYF. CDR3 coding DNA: TGCGCCAGCAGCTTGCCTGGATGGGGTTTGGGAAACATTCAGTACTTC.

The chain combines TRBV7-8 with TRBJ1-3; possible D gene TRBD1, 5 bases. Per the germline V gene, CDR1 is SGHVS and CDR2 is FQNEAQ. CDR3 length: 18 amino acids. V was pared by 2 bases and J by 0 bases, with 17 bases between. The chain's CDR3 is CASSLYGPGLSSGNTIYF. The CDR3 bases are TGTGCCAGCAGCTTATATGGGCCAGGGCTTAGCTCTGGAAACACCATATATTTT.

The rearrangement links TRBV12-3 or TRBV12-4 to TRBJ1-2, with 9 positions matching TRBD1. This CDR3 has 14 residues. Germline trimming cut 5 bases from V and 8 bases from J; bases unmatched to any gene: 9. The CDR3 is CASSHRDRVGGYTF. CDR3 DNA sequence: TGTGCCAGCAGTCACCGGGACAGGGTCGGAGGCTACACCTTC.

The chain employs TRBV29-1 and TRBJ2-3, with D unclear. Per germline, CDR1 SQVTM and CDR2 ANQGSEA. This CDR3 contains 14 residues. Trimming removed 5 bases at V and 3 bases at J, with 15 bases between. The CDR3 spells CSVKGGSKTDTQYF. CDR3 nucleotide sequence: TGCAGCGTTAAGGGTGGTAGCAAGACAGATACGCAGTATTTT.

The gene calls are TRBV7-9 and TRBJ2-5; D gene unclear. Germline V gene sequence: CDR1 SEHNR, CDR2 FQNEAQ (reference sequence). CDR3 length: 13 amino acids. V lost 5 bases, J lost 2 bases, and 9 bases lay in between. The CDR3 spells CASSIREQETQYF. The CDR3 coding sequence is TGTGCCAGCAGCATTAGGGAACAAGAGACCCAGTACTTC.

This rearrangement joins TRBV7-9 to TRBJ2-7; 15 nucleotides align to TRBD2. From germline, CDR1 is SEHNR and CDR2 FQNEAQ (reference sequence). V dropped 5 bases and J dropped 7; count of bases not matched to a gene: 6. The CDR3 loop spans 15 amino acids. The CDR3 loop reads CASSQGTSGGLEQYF. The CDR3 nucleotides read TGTGCCAGCAGCCAAGGGACTAGCGGGGGGCTTGAGCAGTACTTC.

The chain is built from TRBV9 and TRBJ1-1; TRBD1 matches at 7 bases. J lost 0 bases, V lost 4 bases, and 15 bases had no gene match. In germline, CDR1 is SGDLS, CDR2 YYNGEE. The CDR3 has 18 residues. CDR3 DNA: TGTGCCAGCAGCCGGAACAGGGGAAGGGGCTGGATGAACACTGAAGCTTTCTTT. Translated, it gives CASSRNRGRGWMNTEAFF.

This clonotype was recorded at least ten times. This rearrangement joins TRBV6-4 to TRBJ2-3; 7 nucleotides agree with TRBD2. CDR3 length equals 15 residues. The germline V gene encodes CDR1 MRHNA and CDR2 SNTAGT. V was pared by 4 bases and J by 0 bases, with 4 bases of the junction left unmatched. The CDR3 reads CASSGEAGSTDTQYF. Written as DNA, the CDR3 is TGTGCCAGCAGTGGCGAAGCGGGGAGCACAGATACGCAGTATTTT.

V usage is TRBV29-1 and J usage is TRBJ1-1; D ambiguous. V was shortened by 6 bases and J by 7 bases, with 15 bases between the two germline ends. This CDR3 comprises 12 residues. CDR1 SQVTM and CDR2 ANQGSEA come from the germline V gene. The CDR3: CSVSEGVGEAFF. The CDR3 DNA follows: TGCAGCGTCAGTGAGGGAGTAGGTGAAGCTTTCTTT. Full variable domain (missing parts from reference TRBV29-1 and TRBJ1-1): SAVISQKPSRDICQRGTSLTIQCQVDSQVTMMFWYRQQPGQSLTLIATANQGSEATYESGFVIDKFPISRPNLTFSTLTVSNMSPEDSSIYLCSVSEGVGEAFFGQGTRLTVV.

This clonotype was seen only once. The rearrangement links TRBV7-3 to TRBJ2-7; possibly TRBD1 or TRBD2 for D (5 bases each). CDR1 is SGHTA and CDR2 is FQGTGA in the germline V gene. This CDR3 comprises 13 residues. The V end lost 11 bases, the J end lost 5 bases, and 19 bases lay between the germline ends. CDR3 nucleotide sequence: TGTGCCGCTACCGGGACCAAGCTGAACGAGCAGTACTTC. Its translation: CAATGTKLNEQYF.